The 12 T cell receptor beta chains listed next were all sequenced from one sample in a study of a mutant IDH1 vaccine in newly diagnosed glioma. The time point denotes: baseline, week 1 (first vaccination visit). The treatment was: pre-vaccination baseline after standard-of-care therapy. Sequencing was performed with immunoSEQ multiplex PCR; in TCRdb, only in-frame clones are kept and a portion is missing. The sample has 60,000 to 75,000 clones, 80% to 90% seen once; the top ten hold 4% to 5.5%. The starting material was peripheral blood mononuclear cells (PBMCs), obtained from a glioma patient treated with radiotherapy, temozolomide or both. The receptors here all came from a woman between 18 and 29 years old with glioma. Some clones in this sample may be carry-over from other donors' samples.

This chain uses TRBV27 with TRBJ1-5; D not certain. Germline V gives CDR1 MNHEY, CDR2 SMNVEV (reference sequence). This CDR3 region has 15 residues. V shed 5 bases and J shed 2 bases, with 13 bases lying between them. The CDR3 region is CASSPLEYGNQPQHF. The CDR3 nucleotides are TGTGCCAGCAGTCCCCTGGAGTACGGCAATCAGCCCCAGCATTTT.

V and J are TRBV19 and TRBJ1-5; TRBD1 is a possible D gene (5 bases). The CDR3 runs to 17 residues. CDR1 and CDR2 (germline): LNHDA, SQIVND (reference sequence). V gave up 5 bases and J gave up 2 bases, with 19 bases separating them. CDR3 nucleotide sequence: TGTGCCAGTAGTCTTCATGGTCGGGGGAACGGCAATCAGCCCCAGCATTTT. It translates to CASSLHGRGNGNQPQHF.

The rearrangement uses TRBV30 and TRBJ2-3; unclear D gene. The CDR3 is 12 residues long. V lost 0 bases and J lost 6, with 7 bases in between. Germline CDR1 is GTSNPN and CDR2 is SVGIG (reference sequence). The CDR3 sequence is CAWSVNGDTQYF. CDR3 sequence (DNA): TGTGCCTGGAGTGTAAATGGTGATACGCAGTATTTT.

In its sample, this clone was seen a few times. The chain combines TRBV6-1 with TRBJ2-1; D may be TRBD1 or TRBD2 (6 bases each). CDR3 length equals 14 residues. V lost 11 bases and J lost 9, with 23 bases in between. Germline assignment: CDR1 MNHNS and CDR2 SASEGT. The CDR3 here is CACVMDGGRGEQFF. The CDR3 DNA reads TGTGCCTGCGTAATGGACGGGGGCCGGGGTGAGCAGTTCTTC.

The CDR3 DNA reads as TGTGCCAGCAGTTACCACGGAGAGTACAATGAGCAGTTCTTC. Translating gives CASSYHGEYNEQFF. V and J are TRBV6-6 and TRBJ2-1, with unresolved D. Germline loops: CDR1 MNHNY, CDR2 SVGAGI (reference sequence). Trimming shortened V by 2 bases and J by 4 bases, and 9 bases separated the two germline ends. CDR3 length equals 14 residues.

The rearrangement joins TRBV6-1 to TRBJ1-5; 11 nucleotides line up with TRBD1. The CDR3 runs 15 residues. Unmatched junction bases numbered 4, after V lost 6 bases and J lost 3 bases. Germline V gene lookup returns CDR1 MNHNS and CDR2 SASEGT. The DNA of the CDR3 is TGTGCCAGCAGCTGGACAGGGGGCTACAATCAGCCCCAGCATTTT. It translates to CASSWTGGYNQPQHF.

This chain joins TRBV5-6 and TRBJ1-4; D remains unclear. Germline V gene lookup returns CDR1 SGHDT and CDR2 YYEEEE. The V end was cut by 0 bases, the J end by 5 bases, with 8 bases between. The CDR3 is made up of 14 amino acids. The CDR3 sequence: CASSLAQRNEKLFF. The CDR3 DNA sequence: TGTGCCAGCAGCTTGGCCCAGCGGAATGAAAAACTGTTTTTT.

Points on this clone: Germline is not matched at one junction end, which may reflect a read error. Here the CDR3 reads CATGQGLPVGDF. The CDR3 DNA reads as TGTGCCACCGGACAGGGGCTACCCGTCGGTGACTTT. V gene TRBV11-2 combines with J gene TRBJ1-1; 9 bases are shared with TRBD1. Germline V CDR1 and CDR2: SGHAT, FQNNGV. CDR3 size: 12 residues.

This clone was observed once. V is TRBV7-8 and J is TRBJ1-2; no clear D gene. The germline V gene encodes CDR1 SGHVS and CDR2 FQNEAQ. This CDR3 spans 12 amino acids. V gave up 6 bases and J gave up 8 bases, with 13 bases separating them. The CDR3: CASSSIREGYTF. The CDR3 DNA reads TGTGCCAGCAGTAGTATCCGGGAAGGCTACACCTTC.

V and J are TRBV4-2 and TRBJ1-6, with a possible D match to TRBD1 (6 bases). Germline V gene lookup returns CDR1 LGHNA and CDR2 YNFKEQ. The CDR3 length is 15 residues. With 0 bases removed from V and 10 bases from J, the gap between germline ends came to 13 bases. CDR3 in DNA: TGTGCCAGCAGCCAAGATCTTCGGGGGGGCTCACCCCTCCACTTT. Its translation is CASSQDLRGGSPLHF.

This clone was counted once. The chain couples TRBV5-4 to TRBJ2-6, with 8 bases fitting TRBD1. Germline V gene sequence: CDR1 SGHNT, CDR2 YYREEE (reference sequence). This CDR3 spans 14 amino acids. V shed 7 bases, J shed 5 bases, and the junction held 5 bases outside the gene matches. The chain's CDR3 is CASEDRGWANVLTF. CDR3 bases: TGTGCCAGCGAAGACAGGGGCTGGGCCAACGTCCTGACTTTC.

This chain joins TRBV6-6 and TRBJ1-4; 9 positions agree with TRBD1. Per germline, CDR1 MNHNY and CDR2 SVGAGI (reference sequence). V dropped 6 bases and J dropped 3; count of bases not matched to a gene: 5. The CDR3 runs to 15 residues. The CDR3: CASSLDRGANEKLFF. Here the CDR3 DNA reads TGTGCCAGCAGCTTGGACAGGGGAGCTAATGAAAAACTGTTTTTT.